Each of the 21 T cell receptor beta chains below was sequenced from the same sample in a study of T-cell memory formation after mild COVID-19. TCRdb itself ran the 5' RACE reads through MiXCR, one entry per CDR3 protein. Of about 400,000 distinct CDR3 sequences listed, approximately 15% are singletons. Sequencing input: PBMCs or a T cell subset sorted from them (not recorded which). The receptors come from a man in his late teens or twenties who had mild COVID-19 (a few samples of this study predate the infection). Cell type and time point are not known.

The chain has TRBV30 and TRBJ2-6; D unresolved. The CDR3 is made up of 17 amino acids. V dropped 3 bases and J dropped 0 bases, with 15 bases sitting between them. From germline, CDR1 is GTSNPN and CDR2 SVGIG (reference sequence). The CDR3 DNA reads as TGTGCCTGGAGCCCGACCTTACTGTTCTCTGGGGCCAACGTCCTGACTTTC. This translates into CAWSPTLLFSGANVLTF.

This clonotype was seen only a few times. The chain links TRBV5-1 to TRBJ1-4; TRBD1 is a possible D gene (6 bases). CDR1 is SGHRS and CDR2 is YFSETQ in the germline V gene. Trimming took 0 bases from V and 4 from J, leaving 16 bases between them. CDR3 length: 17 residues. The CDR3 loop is CASSLVGTSNFNEKLFF. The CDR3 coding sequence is TGCGCCAGCAGCTTGGTCGGGACAAGTAATTTTAATGAAAAACTGTTTTTT.

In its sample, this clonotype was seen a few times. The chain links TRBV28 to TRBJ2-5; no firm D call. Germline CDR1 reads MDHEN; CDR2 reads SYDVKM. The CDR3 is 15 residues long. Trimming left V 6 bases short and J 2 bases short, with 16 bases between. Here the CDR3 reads CASSEVKGYQETQYF. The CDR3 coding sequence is TGTGCCAGCAGCGAGGTGAAGGGCTATCAAGAGACCCAGTACTTC.

The CDR3 DNA sequence: TGCGCCAGCAGCCAAAACCGACGAGTTAGCTACTATGGCTACACCTTC. Protein sequence: CASSQNRRVSYYGYTF. This rearrangement joins TRBV4-3 to TRBJ1-2; D call uncertain. The CDR3 consists of 16 residues. Trimming took off 2 bases at V and 3 bases at J, with 16 bases between the two ends. CDR1 is LGHNA and CDR2 is YSLEER in the germline V gene.

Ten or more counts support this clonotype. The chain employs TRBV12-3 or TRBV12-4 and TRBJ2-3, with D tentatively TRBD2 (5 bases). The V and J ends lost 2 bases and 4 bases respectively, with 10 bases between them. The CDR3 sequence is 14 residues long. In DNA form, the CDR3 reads TGTGCCAGCAGTTTAACGGCCGGGGCAGATACGCAGTATTTT. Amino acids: CASSLTAGADTQYF.

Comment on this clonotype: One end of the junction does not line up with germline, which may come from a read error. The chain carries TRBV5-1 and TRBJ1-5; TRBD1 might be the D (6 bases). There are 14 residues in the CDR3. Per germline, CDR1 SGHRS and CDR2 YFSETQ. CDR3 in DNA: TGCGCCAGCAGCAGCGGACAGCCGGATCAGCCCAAGCATTTT. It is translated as CASSSGQPDQPKHF. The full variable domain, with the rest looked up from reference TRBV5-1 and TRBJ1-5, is KAGVTQTPRYLIKTRGQQVTLSCSPISGHRSVSWYQQTPGQGLQFLFEYFSETQRNKGNFPGRFSGRQFSNSRSEMNVSTLELGDSALYLCASSSGQPDQPKHFGDGTRLSIL.

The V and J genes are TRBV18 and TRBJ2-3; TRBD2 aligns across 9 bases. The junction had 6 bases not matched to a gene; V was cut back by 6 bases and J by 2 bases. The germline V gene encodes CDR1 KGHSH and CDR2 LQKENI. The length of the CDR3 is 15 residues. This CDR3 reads CASSAASGNTDTQYF. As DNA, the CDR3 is TGTGCCAGCTCCGCCGCTAGCGGGAACACAGATACGCAGTATTTT.

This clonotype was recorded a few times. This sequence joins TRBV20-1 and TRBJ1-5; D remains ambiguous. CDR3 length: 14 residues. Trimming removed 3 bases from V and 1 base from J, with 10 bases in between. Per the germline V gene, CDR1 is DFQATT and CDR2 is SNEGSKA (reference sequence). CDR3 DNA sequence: TGCAGTGCTAGTAGGTTAGTAAGCAATCAGCCCCAGCATTTT. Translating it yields CSASRLVSNQPQHF.

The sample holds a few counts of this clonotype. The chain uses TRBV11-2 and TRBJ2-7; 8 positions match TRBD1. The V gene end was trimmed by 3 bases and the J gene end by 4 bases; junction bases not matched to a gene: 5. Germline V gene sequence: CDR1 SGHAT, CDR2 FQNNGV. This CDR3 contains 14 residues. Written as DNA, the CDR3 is TGTGCCAGCAGCTTTACCCAGGGGGCTTACGAGCAGTACTTC. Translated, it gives CASSFTQGAYEQYF. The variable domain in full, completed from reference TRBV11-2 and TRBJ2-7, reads EAGVAQSPRYKIIEKRQSVAFWCNPISGHATLYWYQQILGQGPKLLIQFQNNGVVDDSQLPKDRFSAERLKGVDSTLKIQPAKLEDSAVYLCASSFTQGAYEQYFGPGTRLTVT.

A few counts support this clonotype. The CDR3 reads CASSPPSATYEQYF. The CDR3 nucleotides are TGTGCCAGCTCACCTCCATCAGCAACCTACGAGCAGTACTTC. This chain joins TRBV18 and TRBJ2-7; D is undetermined. The CDR3 contains 14 residues. Trimming stripped 3 bases from V and 2 bases from J, with 11 bases between. Per the germline V gene, CDR1 is KGHSH and CDR2 is LQKENI.

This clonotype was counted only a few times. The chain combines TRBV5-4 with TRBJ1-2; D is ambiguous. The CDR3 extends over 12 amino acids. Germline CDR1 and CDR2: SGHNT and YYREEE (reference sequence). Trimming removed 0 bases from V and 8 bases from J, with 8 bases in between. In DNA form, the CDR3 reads TGTGCCAGCAGCTTGGGACCTGGAGGCTACACCTTC. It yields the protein CASSLGPGGYTF.

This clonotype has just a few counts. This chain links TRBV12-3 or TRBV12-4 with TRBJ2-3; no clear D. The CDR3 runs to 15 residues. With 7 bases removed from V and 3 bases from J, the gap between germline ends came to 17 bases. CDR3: CASIHRAPGTDTQYF. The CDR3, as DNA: TGTGCCAGCATCCACCGGGCCCCCGGGACAGATACGCAGTATTTT.

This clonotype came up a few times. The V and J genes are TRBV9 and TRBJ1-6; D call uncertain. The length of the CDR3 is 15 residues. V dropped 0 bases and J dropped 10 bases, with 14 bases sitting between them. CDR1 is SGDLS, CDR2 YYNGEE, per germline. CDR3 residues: CASSVAPDWGSPLHF. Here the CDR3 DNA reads TGTGCCAGCAGCGTAGCTCCGGACTGGGGATCACCCCTCCACTTT. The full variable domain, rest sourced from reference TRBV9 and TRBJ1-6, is DSGVTQTPKHLITATGQRVTLRCSPRSGDLSVYWYQQSLDQGLQFLIQYYNGEERAKGNILERFSAQQFPDLHSELNLSSLELGDSALYFCASSVAPDWGSPLHFGNGTRLTVT.

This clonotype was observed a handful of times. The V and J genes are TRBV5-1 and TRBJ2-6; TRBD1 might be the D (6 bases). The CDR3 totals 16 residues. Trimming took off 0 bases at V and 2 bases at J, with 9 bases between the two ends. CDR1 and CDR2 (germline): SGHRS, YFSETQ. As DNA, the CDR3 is TGCGCCAGCAGCTTGGATGGGGGCGCTGGGGCCAACGTCCTGACTTTC. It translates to CASSLDGGAGANVLTF.

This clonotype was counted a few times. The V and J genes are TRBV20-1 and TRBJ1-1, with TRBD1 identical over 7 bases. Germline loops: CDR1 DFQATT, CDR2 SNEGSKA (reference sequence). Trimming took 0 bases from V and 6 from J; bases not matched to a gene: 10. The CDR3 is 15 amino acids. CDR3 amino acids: CSARDPTGAKPEAFF. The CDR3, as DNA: TGCAGTGCTAGAGATCCCACAGGGGCCAAGCCTGAAGCTTTCTTT.

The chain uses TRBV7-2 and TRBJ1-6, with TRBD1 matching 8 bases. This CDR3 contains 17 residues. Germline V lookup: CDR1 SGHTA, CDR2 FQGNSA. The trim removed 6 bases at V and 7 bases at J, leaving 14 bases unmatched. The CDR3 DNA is TGTGCCAGCAGTCACCCCAGGACAGGGTTCGGGAATTCACCCCTCCACTTT. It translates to CASSHPRTGFGNSPLHF.

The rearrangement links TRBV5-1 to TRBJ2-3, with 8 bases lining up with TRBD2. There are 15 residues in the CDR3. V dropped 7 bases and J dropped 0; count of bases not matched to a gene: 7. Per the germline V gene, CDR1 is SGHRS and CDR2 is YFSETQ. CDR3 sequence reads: CASVAGLSSTDTQYF. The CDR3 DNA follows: TGCGCCAGCGTAGCGGGGCTCTCTAGCACAGATACGCAGTATTTT. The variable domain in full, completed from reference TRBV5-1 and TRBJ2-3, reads KAGVTQTPRYLIKTRGQQVTLSCSPISGHRSVSWYQQTPGQGLQFLFEYFSETQRNKGNFPGRFSGRQFSNSRSEMNVSTLELGDSALYLCASVAGLSSTDTQYFGPGTRLTVL.

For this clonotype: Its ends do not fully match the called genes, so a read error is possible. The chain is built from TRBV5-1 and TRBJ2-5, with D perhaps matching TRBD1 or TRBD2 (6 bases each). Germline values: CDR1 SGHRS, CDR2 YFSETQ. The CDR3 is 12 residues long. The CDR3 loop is CASSRDTGRSNF. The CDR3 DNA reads TGCGCCAGCAGCAGGGATACAGGGAGGTCAAACTTC.

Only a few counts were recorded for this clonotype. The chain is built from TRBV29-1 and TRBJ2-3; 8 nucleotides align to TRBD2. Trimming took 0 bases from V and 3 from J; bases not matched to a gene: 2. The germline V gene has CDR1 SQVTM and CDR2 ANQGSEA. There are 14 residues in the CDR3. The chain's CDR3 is CSVEDRGGTDTQYF. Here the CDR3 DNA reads TGCAGCGTTGAAGATCGCGGGGGGACAGATACGCAGTATTTT.

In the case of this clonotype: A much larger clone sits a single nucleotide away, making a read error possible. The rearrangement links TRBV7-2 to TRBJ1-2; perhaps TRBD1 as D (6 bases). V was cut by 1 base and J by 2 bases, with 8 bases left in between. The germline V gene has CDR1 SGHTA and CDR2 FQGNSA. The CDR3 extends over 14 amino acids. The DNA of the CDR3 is TGTGCCAGCAGCTTAGAGGGGGGAAACTATGGCTACACCTTC. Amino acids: CASSLEGGNYGYTF.

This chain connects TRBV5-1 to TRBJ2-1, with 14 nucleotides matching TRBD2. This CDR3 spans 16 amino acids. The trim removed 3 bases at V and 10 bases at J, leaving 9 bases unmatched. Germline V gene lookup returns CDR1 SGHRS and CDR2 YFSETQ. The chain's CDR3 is CASSSGTSGRIWEQFF. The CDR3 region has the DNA TGCGCCAGCAGCTCAGGGACTAGCGGGAGAATTTGGGAGCAGTTCTTC.